A single sample gave rise to the 23 T cell receptor beta chains below, sequenced in a study of CD8 T cells in ankylosing spondylitis. Each CDR3 protein is one row after TCRdb ran MiXCR on the 5' RACE reads. The table lists approximately 240,000 distinct CDR3 sequences, roughly a tenth of them singletons. Input material: blood, either unsorted or a sorted T cell fraction (not recorded which). These receptors were obtained from a male donor with ankylosing spondylitis or in good health (not recorded which).

There are many counts of this clonotype. V gene TRBV4-2 combines with J gene TRBJ2-2; tentative D call: TRBD2 (6 bases). The germline V gene has CDR1 LGHNA and CDR2 YNFKEQ. V lost 0 bases to trimming and J lost 7 bases, with 12 bases between them. The CDR3 length is 15 residues. The CDR3 sequence: CASSQDGGSIGELFF. As DNA, the CDR3 is TGTGCCAGCAGCCAAGATGGAGGGAGTATCGGGGAGCTGTTTTTT.

This clonotype was seen at least ten times. The CDR3 coding sequence is TGCAGTGCCGGGGGGGCCCGTGAAATAGATACGCAGTATTTT. It translates to CSAGGAREIDTQYF. The V and J genes are TRBV20-1 and TRBJ2-3, with 8 bases fitting TRBD2. The CDR3 is made up of 14 amino acids. Germline CDR1 is DFQATT and CDR2 is SNEGSKA (reference sequence). After removal of 6 bases from V and 5 bases from J, the junction contained 10 bases not matched to a gene.

This clonotype was seen many times. V is TRBV20-1 and J is TRBJ2-1, with D possibly being TRBD2 (6 bases). Trimming removed 8 bases from V and 8 bases from J, with 16 bases in between. CDR3 length: 12 residues. Looked up from germline, CDR1 is DFQATT and CDR2 is SNEGSKA (reference sequence). The CDR3 reads CSPGKLAHEQFF. The CDR3 coding sequence is TGCAGTCCCGGAAAACTAGCACATGAGCAGTTCTTC.

This clonotype was observed at least ten times. The chain has TRBV25-1 and TRBJ2-1; 9 bases align to TRBD1. The CDR3 extends over 15 amino acids. V gave up 4 bases and J gave up 1 base; unmatched junction bases: 2. CDR1 and CDR2 (germline): MGHDK, SYGVNS. CDR3 nucleotides: TGTGCCAGCAGTGCGGACAGGGGTTCCTACAATGAGCAGTTCTTC. Amino acids: CASSADRGSYNEQFF.

This clonotype showed up many times. The chain has TRBV12-3 or TRBV12-4 and TRBJ2-7, with D perhaps TRBD2 (5 bases). This CDR3 is 15 amino acids long. V was trimmed by 3 bases and J by 1 base, leaving 13 bases between them. CDR3 in amino acids: CASSFGMIRSYEQYF. CDR3 nucleotides: TGTGCCAGCAGTTTCGGGATGATAAGGTCCTACGAGCAGTACTTC.

This clonotype was found many times. The chain uses TRBV7-9 and TRBJ2-3, with 9 nucleotides matching TRBD1. CDR3 length: 17 amino acids. Germline V gene data show CDR1 as SEHNR and CDR2 as FQNEAQ (reference sequence). Losses at the gene ends were 5 bases for V and 6 bases for J; bases not matched to a gene: 15. CDR3 bases: TGTGCCAGCAGCCCGAGGACGGGACAGGGTTTAATCGATACGCAGTATTTT. Translated: CASSPRTGQGLIDTQYF.

The V and J genes are TRBV19 and TRBJ1-2; D remains ambiguous. The CDR3 covers 14 residues. The germline gives CDR1 LNHDA, CDR2 SQIVND (reference sequence). Between the trimmed V and J ends, which lost 1 base and 4 bases, there was a span of 10 bases. The CDR3 DNA follows: TGTGCCAGTAGTATAGGAGGGCAAATCTATGGCTACACCTTC. It translates to CASSIGGQIYGYTF.

This clonotype was recorded many times. V and J are TRBV6-1 and TRBJ2-7; no firm D call. The germline CDR1 and CDR2 sequences are MNHNS and SASEGT. Trimming removed 6 bases from V and 0 bases from J, with 12 bases in between. The CDR3 has 14 amino acids. This CDR3 reads CASRLVDGSYEQYF. The CDR3 DNA reads TGTGCCAGCAGGTTGGTTGACGGCTCCTACGAGCAGTACTTC.

This clonotype was counted only a few times. The chain has TRBV5-1 and TRBJ1-1; D is possibly TRBD1 (6 bases). Per the germline V gene, CDR1 is SGHRS and CDR2 is YFSETQ. The CDR3 runs to 13 residues. The ends were cut back, 4 bases at V and 3 bases at J, with 10 bases in the middle. The CDR3 region is CASSNRDDTEAFF. The CDR3 nucleotides read TGCGCCAGCAGCAACAGGGATGACACTGAAGCTTTCTTT. The variable domain in full, with the rest retrieved from reference TRBV5-1 and TRBJ1-1, is KAGVTQTPRYLIKTRGQQVTLSCSPISGHRSVSWYQQTPGQGLQFLFEYFSETQRNKGNFPGRFSGRQFSNSRSEMNVSTLELGDSALYLCASSNRDDTEAFFGQGTRLTVV.

This clonotype was detected many times. The chain uses TRBV3-1 and TRBJ2-2; TRBD1 matches 7 bases. The ends lost 2 bases at V and 4 bases at J; junction bases unmatched: 7. In germline, CDR1 is LGHDT, CDR2 YNNKEL (reference sequence). The CDR3 runs 16 residues. CDR3: CASSQRQGWGTGELFF. The CDR3 DNA reads as TGTGCCAGCAGCCAACGACAGGGCTGGGGCACCGGGGAGCTGTTTTTT. Full variable domain (outside the CDR3, taken from reference TRBV3-1 and TRBJ2-2): DTAVSQTPKYLVTQMGNDKSIKCEQNLGHDTMYWYKQDSKKFLKIMFSYNNKELIINETVPNRFSPKSPDKAHLNLHINSLELGDSAVYFCASSQRQGWGTGELFFGEGSRLTVL.

This clonotype showed up many times. J is TRBJ1-4 and V is TRBV30; D is unclear. This CDR3 is 14 amino acids long. Trimming left V 2 bases short and J 7 bases short, with 14 bases between. Germline V lookup: CDR1 GTSNPN, CDR2 SVGIG (reference sequence). CDR3 nucleotides: TGTGCCTGGAGTTCGGGCAGTTCTCGTGAAAAACTGTTTTTT. It yields the protein CAWSSGSSREKLFF.

This clonotype showed up many times. This chain links TRBV6-1 with TRBJ1-5; D is possibly TRBD1 (6 bases). V was trimmed by 6 bases and J by 2 bases, leaving 14 bases between them. The CDR3 length is 15 residues. Germline V CDR1 and CDR2: MNHNS, SASEGT. The CDR3 DNA follows: TGTGCCAGCAGGGGACACCCTATGGGCAATCAGCCCCAGCATTTT. It specifies CASRGHPMGNQPQHF.

This clonotype was picked up many times. J is TRBJ2-7 and V is TRBV5-1; D may correspond to TRBD1 or TRBD2 (5 bases each). The CDR3 length is 13 residues. V was pared by 4 bases and J by 7 bases, with 15 bases between. The V gene's germline CDR1 is SGHRS and CDR2 YFSETQ. Here the CDR3 reads CASSISGTGEQYF. CDR3 sequence (DNA): TGCGCCAGCAGCATCTCAGGGACGGGGGAGCAGTACTTC.

This clonotype is termed medium-sized. The rearrangement uses TRBV7-2 and TRBJ2-2; D remains ambiguous. V lost 4 bases and J 5 bases, leaving 8 bases between the germline ends. The CDR3 is made up of 13 amino acids. Germline V gene lookup returns CDR1 SGHTA and CDR2 FQGNSA. CDR3 protein: CASSYQRTGELFF. CDR3 in DNA: TGTGCCAGCAGCTACCAACGGACCGGGGAGCTGTTTTTT.

In its sample, this clonotype was seen many times. The genes are TRBV12-3 or TRBV12-4 and TRBJ2-2; 8 bases line up with TRBD2. Trimming at V came to 6 bases and at J to 0 bases, leaving 3 bases not matched to a gene. The CDR3 runs to 15 residues. The CDR3: CASRDSGTNTGELFF. The CDR3 DNA sequence: TGTGCCAGCAGGGATAGCGGGACGAACACCGGGGAGCTGTTTTTT.

Ten or more counts support this clonotype. This sequence joins TRBV12-3 or TRBV12-4 and TRBJ1-5; D is ambiguous. The CDR3 loop spans 12 amino acids. V gave up 8 bases and J gave up 1 base, with 6 bases separating them. The CDR3 loop reads CASGGSNQPQHF. CDR3 in DNA: TGTGCCAGCGGAGGCAGCAATCAGCCCCAGCATTTT.

Many counts were recorded for this clonotype. V is TRBV10-3 and J is TRBJ2-5; D perhaps matches TRBD1 (5 bases). V shed 3 bases and J shed 3 bases, with 11 bases lying between them. The CDR3 spans 14 residues. The germline gives CDR1 ENHRY, CDR2 SYGVKD. The chain's CDR3 is CAISDLAGKETQYF. CDR3 coding DNA: TGTGCCATCAGTGATTTGGCAGGGAAAGAGACCCAGTACTTC.

Only a few counts were recorded for this clonotype. The V call is TRBV5-1, the J call TRBJ2-3; D may correspond to TRBD1 or TRBD2 (6 bases each). Trimming shortened V by 4 bases and J by 2 bases, and 20 bases separated the two germline ends. This CDR3 comprises 17 residues. The germline gives CDR1 SGHRS, CDR2 YFSETQ. This CDR3 reads CASSPIGGQAFTDTQYF. The CDR3 nucleotides are TGCGCCAGCAGCCCGATCGGGGGCCAAGCATTCACAGATACGCAGTATTTT.

The chain combines TRBV6-1 with TRBJ2-7; 8 nucleotides agree with TRBD1. CDR3 length: 12 amino acids. Germline V lookup: CDR1 MNHNS, CDR2 SASEGT. The CDR3 loop is CVTSGQAYEQYF. In DNA form, the CDR3 reads TGTGTCACCTCGGGACAGGCCTACGAGCAGTACTTC.

This clonotype was found many times. This chain's CDR3 is CASSQPGALDIQYF. The CDR3 DNA sequence: TGCGCCAGCAGCCAACCGGGGGCTTTAGACATTCAGTACTTC. V gene TRBV5-1 combines with J gene TRBJ2-4; tentatively, D is TRBD1 or TRBD2 (6 bases each). The germline V and J ends were trimmed by 4 bases and 8 bases, with 16 bases remaining between them. CDR1 SGHRS and CDR2 YFSETQ come from the germline V gene. This CDR3 has 14 amino acids.

Many counts were recorded for this clonotype. This chain joins TRBV13 and TRBJ1-6; D might be TRBD1 (5 bases). The germline V gene has CDR1 PRHDT and CDR2 FYEKMQ (reference sequence). The CDR3 totals 14 residues. V lost 6 bases, J lost 7 bases, and 13 bases lay in between. CDR3 protein: CASSPGGTNSPLHF. The CDR3 DNA follows: TGTGCCAGCAGTCCGGGAGGGACGAATTCACCCCTCCACTTT. The variable domain in full, with the rest retrieved from reference TRBV13 and TRBJ1-6, is AAGVIQSPRHLIKEKRETATLKCYPIPRHDTVYWYQQGPGQDPQFLISFYEKMQSDKGSIPDRFSAQQFSDYHSELNMSSLELGDSALYFCASSPGGTNSPLHFGNGTRLTVT.

In this sample, this clonotype turned up a few times. The CDR3: CASSRAGQETQYF. In DNA, the CDR3 is TGTGCCAGCAGCCGAGCGGGGCAAGAGACCCAGTACTTC. The chain has TRBV6-1 and TRBJ2-5, with TRBD2 matching over 7 bases. Germline V lookup: CDR1 MNHNS, CDR2 SASEGT. The trim removed 6 bases at V and 2 bases at J, leaving 3 bases unmatched. The CDR3 has 13 residues.

This clonotype was seen ten or more times. This chain joins TRBV3-1 and TRBJ2-2; D gene uncertain. The CDR3 totals 14 residues. Per germline, CDR1 LGHDT and CDR2 YNNKEL (reference sequence). The V end lost 3 bases, the J end lost 0 bases, and 5 bases lay between the germline ends. This CDR3 is CASSHFTNTGELFF. For the CDR3, the DNA is TGTGCCAGCAGCCACTTTACGAACACCGGGGAGCTGTTTTTT.